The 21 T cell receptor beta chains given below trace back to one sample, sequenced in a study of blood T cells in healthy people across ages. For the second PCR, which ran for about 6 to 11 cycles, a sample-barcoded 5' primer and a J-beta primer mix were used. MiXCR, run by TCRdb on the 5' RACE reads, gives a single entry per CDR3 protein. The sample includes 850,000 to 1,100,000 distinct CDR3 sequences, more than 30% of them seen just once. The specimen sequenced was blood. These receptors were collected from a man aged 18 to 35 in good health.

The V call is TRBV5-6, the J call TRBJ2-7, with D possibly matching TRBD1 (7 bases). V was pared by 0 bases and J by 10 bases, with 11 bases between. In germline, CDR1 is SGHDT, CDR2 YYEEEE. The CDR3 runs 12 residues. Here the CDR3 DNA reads TGTGCCAGCAGCTTGGGACAGGGACTTCAGTACTTC. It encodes CASSLGQGLQYF.

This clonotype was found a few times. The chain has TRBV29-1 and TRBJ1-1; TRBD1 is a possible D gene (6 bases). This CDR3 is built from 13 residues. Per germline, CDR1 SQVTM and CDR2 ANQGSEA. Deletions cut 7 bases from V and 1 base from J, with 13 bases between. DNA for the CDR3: TGCAGCGCCCGCGACAGGCGGAACACTGAAGCTTTCTTT. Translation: CSARDRRNTEAFF.

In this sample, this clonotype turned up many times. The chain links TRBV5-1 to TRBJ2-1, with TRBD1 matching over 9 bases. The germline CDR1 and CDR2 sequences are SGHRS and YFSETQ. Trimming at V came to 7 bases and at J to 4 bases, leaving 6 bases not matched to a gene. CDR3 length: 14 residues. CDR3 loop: CASGGQGLYNEQFF. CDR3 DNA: TGCGCCAGCGGGGGACAGGGTTTATACAATGAGCAGTTCTTC.

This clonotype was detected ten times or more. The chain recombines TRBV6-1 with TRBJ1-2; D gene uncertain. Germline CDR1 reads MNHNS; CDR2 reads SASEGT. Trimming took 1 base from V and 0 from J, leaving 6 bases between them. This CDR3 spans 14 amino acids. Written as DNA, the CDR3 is TGTGCCAGCAGTGAAGGTCCAGCTAACTATGGCTACACCTTC. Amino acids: CASSEGPANYGYTF.

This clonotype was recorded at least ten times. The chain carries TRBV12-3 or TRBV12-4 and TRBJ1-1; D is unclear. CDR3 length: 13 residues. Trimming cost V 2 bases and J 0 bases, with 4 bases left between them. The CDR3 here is CASSLRLNTEAFF. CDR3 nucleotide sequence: TGTGCCAGCAGTTTAAGATTGAACACTGAAGCTTTCTTT.

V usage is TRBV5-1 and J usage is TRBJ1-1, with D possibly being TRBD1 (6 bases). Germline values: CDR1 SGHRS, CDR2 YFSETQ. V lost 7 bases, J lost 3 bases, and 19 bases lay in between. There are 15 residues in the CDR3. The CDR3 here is CASWTGGAGDTEAFF. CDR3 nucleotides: TGCGCCAGCTGGACCGGGGGCGCAGGAGACACTGAAGCTTTCTTT. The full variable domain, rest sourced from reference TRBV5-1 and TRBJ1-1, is KAGVTQTPRYLIKTRGQQVTLSCSPISGHRSVSWYQQTPGQGLQFLFEYFSETQRNKGNFPGRFSGRQFSNSRSEMNVSTLELGDSALYLCASWTGGAGDTEAFFGQGTRLTVV.

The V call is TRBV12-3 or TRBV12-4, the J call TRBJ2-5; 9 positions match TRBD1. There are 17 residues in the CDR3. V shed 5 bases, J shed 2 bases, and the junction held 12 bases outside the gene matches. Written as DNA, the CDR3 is TGTGCCAGCAGTAGGGACAGGGTTGCCGCTGGGCAAGAGACCCAGTACTTC. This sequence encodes CASSRDRVAAGQETQYF.

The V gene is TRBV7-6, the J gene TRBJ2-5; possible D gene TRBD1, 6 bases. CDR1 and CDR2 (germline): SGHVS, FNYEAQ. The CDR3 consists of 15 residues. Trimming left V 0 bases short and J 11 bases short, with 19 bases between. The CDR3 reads CASSLAGTPFNEQYF. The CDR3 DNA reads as TGTGCCAGCAGCTTAGCTGGGACACCATTCAATGAGCAGTACTTC. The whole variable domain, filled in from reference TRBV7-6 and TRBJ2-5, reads GAGVSQSPRYKVTKRGQDVALRCDPISGHVSLYWYRQALGQGPEFLTYFNYEAQQDKSGLPNDRFSAERPEGSISTLTIQRTEQRDSAMYRCASSLAGTPFNEQYFGPGTRLLVL.

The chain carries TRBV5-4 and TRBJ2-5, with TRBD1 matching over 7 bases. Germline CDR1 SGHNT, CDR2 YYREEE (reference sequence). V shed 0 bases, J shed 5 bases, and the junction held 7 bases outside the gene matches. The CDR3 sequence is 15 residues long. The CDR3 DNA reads TGTGCCAGCAGCTTGGCTAGGGGGCGTGATGAGACCCAGTACTTC. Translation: CASSLARGRDETQYF.

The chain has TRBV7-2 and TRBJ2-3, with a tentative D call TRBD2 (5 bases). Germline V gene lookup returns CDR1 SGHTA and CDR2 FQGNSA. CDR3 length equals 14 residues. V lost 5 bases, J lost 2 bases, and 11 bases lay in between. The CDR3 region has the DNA TGTGCCAGCAGCAAGCTACGGGACACAGATACGCAGTATTTT. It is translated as CASSKLRDTDTQYF.

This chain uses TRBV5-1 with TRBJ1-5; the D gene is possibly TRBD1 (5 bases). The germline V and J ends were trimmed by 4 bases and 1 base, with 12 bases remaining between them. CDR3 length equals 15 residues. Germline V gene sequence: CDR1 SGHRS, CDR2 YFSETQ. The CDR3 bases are TGCGCCAGCAGCGCGGGGGGAGCCAGCAATCAGCCCCAGCATTTT. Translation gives CASSAGGASNQPQHF.

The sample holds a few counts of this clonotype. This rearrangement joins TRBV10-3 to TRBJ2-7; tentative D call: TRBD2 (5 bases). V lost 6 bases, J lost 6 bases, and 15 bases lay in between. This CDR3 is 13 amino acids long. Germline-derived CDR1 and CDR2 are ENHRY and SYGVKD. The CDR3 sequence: CAISEGADGEQYF. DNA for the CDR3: TGTGCCATCAGCGAGGGAGCAGATGGCGAGCAGTACTTC.

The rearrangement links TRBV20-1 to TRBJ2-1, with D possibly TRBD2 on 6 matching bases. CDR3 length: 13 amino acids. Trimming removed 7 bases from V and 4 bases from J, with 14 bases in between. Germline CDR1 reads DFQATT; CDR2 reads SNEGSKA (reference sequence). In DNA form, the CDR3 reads TGCAGTGGGAGACGTGGGGGGTACAATGAGCAGTTCTTC. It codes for CSGRRGGYNEQFF.

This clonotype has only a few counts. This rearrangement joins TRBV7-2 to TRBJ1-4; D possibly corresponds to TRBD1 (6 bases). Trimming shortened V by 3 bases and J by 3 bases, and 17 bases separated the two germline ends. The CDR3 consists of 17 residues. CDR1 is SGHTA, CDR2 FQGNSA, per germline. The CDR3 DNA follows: TGTGCCAGCAGCTTGTCGGTTTTGGGGGCTTCTAATGAAAAACTGTTTTTT. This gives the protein CASSLSVLGASNEKLFF. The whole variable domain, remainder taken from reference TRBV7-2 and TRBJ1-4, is GAGVSQSPSNKVTEKGKDVELRCDPISGHTALYWYRQSLGQGLEFLIYFQGNSAPDKSGLPSDRFSAERTGGSVSTLTIQRTQQEDSAVYLCASSLSVLGASNEKLFFGSGTQLSVL.

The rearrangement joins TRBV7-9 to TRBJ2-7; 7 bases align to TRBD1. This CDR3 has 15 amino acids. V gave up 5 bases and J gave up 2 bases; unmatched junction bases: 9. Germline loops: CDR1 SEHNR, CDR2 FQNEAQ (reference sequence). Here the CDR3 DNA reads TGTGCCAGCAGCCCGAACCGGGACAGTCCCTACGAGCAGTACTTC. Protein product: CASSPNRDSPYEQYF. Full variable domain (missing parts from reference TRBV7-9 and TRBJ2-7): DTGVSQNPRHKITKRGQNVTFRCDPISEHNRLYWYRQTLGQGPEFLTYFQNEAQLEKSRLLSDRFSAERPKGSFSTLEIQRTEQGDSAMYLCASSPNRDSPYEQYFGPGTRLTVT.

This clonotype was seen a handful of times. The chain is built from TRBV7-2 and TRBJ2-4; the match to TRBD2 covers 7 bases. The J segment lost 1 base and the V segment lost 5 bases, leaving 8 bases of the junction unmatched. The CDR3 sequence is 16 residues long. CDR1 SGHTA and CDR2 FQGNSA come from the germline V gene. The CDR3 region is CASSLRDYDAKNIQYF. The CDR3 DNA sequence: TGTGCCAGCAGCCTACGGGACTACGATGCCAAAAACATTCAGTACTTC. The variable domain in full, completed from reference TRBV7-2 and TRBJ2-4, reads GAGVSQSPSNKVTEKGKDVELRCDPISGHTALYWYRQSLGQGLEFLIYFQGNSAPDKSGLPSDRFSAERTGGSVSTLTIQRTQQEDSAVYLCASSLRDYDAKNIQYFGAGTRLSVL.

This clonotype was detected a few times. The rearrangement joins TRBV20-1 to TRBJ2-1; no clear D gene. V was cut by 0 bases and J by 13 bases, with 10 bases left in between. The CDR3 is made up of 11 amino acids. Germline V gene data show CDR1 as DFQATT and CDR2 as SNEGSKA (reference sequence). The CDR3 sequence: CSARDGWVQFF. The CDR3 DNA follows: TGCAGTGCTAGAGATGGGTGGGTACAGTTCTTC.

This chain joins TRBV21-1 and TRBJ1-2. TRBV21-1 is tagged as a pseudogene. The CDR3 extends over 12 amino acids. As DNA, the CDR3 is TGTGCCAGCAGCCCGGAATCTTATGGCTACACCTTC. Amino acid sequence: CASSPESYGYTF.

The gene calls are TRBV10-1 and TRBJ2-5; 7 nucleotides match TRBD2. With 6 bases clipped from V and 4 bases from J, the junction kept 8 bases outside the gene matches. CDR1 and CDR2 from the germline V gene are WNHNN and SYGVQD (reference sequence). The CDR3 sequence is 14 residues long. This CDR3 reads CASSRGTISETQYF. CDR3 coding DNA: TGCGCCAGCAGCCGGGGGACTATCTCAGAGACCCAGTACTTC.

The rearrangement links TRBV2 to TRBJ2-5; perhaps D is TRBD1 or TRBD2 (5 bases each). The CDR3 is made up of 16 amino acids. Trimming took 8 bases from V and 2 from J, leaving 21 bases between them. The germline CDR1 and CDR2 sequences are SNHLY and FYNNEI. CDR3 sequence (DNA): TGTGCCAGCCTTGCACGGGGAGAAGGACAACAAGAGACCCAGTACTTC. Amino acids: CASLARGEGQQETQYF.

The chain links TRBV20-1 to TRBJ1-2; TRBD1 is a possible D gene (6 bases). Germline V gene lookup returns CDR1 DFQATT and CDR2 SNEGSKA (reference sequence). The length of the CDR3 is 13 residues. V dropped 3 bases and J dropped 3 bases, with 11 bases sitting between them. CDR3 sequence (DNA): TGCAGTGCTAGCCTCAGGGGCCACTATGGCTACACCTTC. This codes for CSASLRGHYGYTF.